The clone carrying this TCR beta chain was seen repeatedly, ten times or more. Its antigen is unknown. The junction departs from the called germline gene at one end, perhaps through a read error. From the RT-PCR reads, TCRdb called clonotypes with MiXCR, one entry per CDR3 protein. The repertoire holds roughly 500,000 distinct CDR3 sequences, with 16% as singletons. These data belong to a study of response to subunit inactivated influenza vaccine. This CDR3 region has 15 residues. Looked up from germline, CDR1 is SGHRS and CDR2 is YFSETQ. Study-wide results and limits: Every seasonal influenza vaccination brings in few new T cells, the authors suggested.

This chain uses TRBV5-1 with TRBJ2-2; D not resolved. This sample comprised CD4+ T cells sorted from PBMCs, obtained 23 to 25 months after vaccination. The sequence derives from a man aged 45 to 70 who received an inactivated influenza vaccine. The CDR3 sequence is CASTLTESNTGELFF. CDR3 in DNA: TGCGCCAGCACCTTGACGGAGTCGAACACCGGGGAGCTGTTTTTT. The whole variable domain, filled in from reference TRBV5-1 and TRBJ2-2, reads KAGVTQTPRYLIKTRGQQVTLSCSPISGHRSVSWYQQTPGQGLQFLFEYFSETQRNKGNFPGRFSGRQFSNSRSEMNVSTLELGDSALYLCASTLTESNTGELFFGEGSRLTVL.